This T cell receptor beta chain was documented in a study of siplizumab effects on memory and regulatory T cells. Clones were sequenced by immunoSEQ multiplex PCR, and TCRdb holds only the in-frame ones, with some missing. Of approximately 98,000 clones detected, about 93% appear once; the ten largest clones hold around 1.4%. Study-wide results and caveats: In siplizumab cultures, the suppressive function of proliferating Tregs remained unconfirmed. Siplizumab brought about a significant reduction in alloreactive sequences traceable to unstimulated CD4+ memory cells.

In regard to this clone: What it binds is not known.

CDR1 is SEHNR, CDR2 FQNEAQ, per germline (reference sequence). J was trimmed by 5 bases and V by 5 bases; bases with no gene match: 8. The CDR3 runs 16 residues. The specimen was non-Treg CD4+ T cells sorted from blood. The genes are TRBV7-9 and TRBJ2-7; the match to TRBD2 covers 14 bases. This sequence was found in a human donor in good health. DNA of the CDR3: TGTGCCAGCAGCCAGGGACTAGCGGGAGTAGTAGACGAGCAGTACTTC. Translating it yields CASSQGLAGVVDEQYF.